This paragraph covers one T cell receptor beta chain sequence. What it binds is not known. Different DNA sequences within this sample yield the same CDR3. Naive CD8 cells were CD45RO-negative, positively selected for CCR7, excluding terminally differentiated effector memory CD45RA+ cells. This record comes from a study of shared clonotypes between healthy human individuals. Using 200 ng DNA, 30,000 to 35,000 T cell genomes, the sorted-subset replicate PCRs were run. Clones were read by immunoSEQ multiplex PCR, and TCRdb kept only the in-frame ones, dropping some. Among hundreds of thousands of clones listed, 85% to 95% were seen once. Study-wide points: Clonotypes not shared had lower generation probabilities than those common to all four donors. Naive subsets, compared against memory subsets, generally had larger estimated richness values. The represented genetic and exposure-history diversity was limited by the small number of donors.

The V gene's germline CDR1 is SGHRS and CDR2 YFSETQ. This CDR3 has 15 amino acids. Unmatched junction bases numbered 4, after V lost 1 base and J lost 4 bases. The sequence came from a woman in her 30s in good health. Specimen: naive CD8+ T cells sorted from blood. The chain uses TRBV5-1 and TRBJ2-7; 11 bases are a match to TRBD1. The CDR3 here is CASSLLGTGGYEQYF. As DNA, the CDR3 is TGCGCCAGCAGCTTGCTCGGGACAGGGGGTTACGAGCAGTACTTC.